A single sample gave rise to the 9 T cell receptor beta chains below, sequenced in a study of T-cell memory formation after mild COVID-19. TCRdb called the 5' RACE reads again in MiXCR, with one record for every CDR3 protein. Of about 190,000 distinct CDR3 sequences detected, roughly 18% appear once; the ten largest clones hold about 2.4%. The sample was PBMCs or a T cell subset sorted from them (not recorded which). The receptor set was obtained from an adult woman who had mild COVID-19 (a few samples of this study predate the infection). Cell type and time point are not known.

The chain joins TRBV29-1 to TRBJ1-2; perhaps TRBD1 as D (5 bases). CDR1 and CDR2 (germline): SQVTM, ANQGSEA. CDR3 length: 12 residues. Deletions cut 3 bases from V and 8 bases from J, with 13 bases between. CDR3 residues: CSVDVDSRGYTF. In DNA, the CDR3 is TGCAGCGTTGATGTAGACAGTAGGGGCTACACCTTC. Using reference TRBV29-1 and TRBJ1-2 for the parts outside the CDR3, the full variable domain is SAVISQKPSRDICQRGTSLTIQCQVDSQVTMMFWYRQQPGQSLTLIATANQGSEATYESGFVIDKFPISRPNLTFSTLTVSNMSPEDSSIYLCSVDVDSRGYTFGSGTRLTVV.

The chain recombines TRBV18 with TRBJ2-5, with 8 nucleotides matching TRBD1. The CDR3 runs to 15 residues. Trimming took 3 bases from V and 5 from J; bases not matched to a gene: 8. In germline, CDR1 is KGHSH, CDR2 LQKENI. In DNA, the CDR3 is TGTGCCAGCTCACCGAAGGGACAGGTGTCGGAGACCCAGTACTTC. It yields the protein CASSPKGQVSETQYF. Full variable domain (remainder filled in from reference TRBV18 and TRBJ2-5): NAGVMQNPRHLVRRRGQEARLRCSPMKGHSHVYWYRQLPEEGLKFMVYLQKENIIDESGMPKERFSAEFPKEGPSILRIQQVVRGDSAAYFCASSPKGQVSETQYFGPGTRLLVL.

The chain uses TRBV29-1 and TRBJ1-1; D remains unclear. The CDR3 covers 12 residues. Germline values: CDR1 SQVTM, CDR2 ANQGSEA. V was pared by 4 bases and J by 3 bases, with 9 bases between. For the CDR3, the DNA is TGCAGCGTTGTGGGCCGATACACTGAAGCTTTCTTT. It is translated as CSVVGRYTEAFF.

This clonotype was seen at least ten times. The rearrangement uses TRBV9 and TRBJ2-1; no reliable D call. CDR1 SGDLS and CDR2 YYNGEE come from the germline V gene. The V end was cut by 4 bases, the J end by 4 bases, with 12 bases between. There are 14 residues in the CDR3. CDR3 DNA sequence: TGTGCCAGCAGCCCCTTTAGGGTATACAATGAGCAGTTCTTC. This codes for CASSPFRVYNEQFF. The full variable domain, completed using reference TRBV9 and TRBJ2-1, is DSGVTQTPKHLITATGQRVTLRCSPRSGDLSVYWYQQSLDQGLQFLIQYYNGEERAKGNILERFSAQQFPDLHSELNLSSLELGDSALYFCASSPFRVYNEQFFGPGTRLTVL.

V usage is TRBV20-1 and J usage is TRBJ2-7; 9 bases fit TRBD2. Germline CDR1 and CDR2: DFQATT and SNEGSKA (reference sequence). The V segment lost 2 bases and the J segment 1 base; nucleotides outside the gene matches: 6. The CDR3 contains 15 residues. The CDR3 protein is CSARPTSGPSYEQYF. The CDR3 nucleotides read TGCAGTGCTAGACCAACTAGCGGGCCATCCTACGAGCAGTACTTC.

Regarding this clonotype: Mismatch with germline at one junction end may stem from a read error. The chain has TRBV19 and TRBJ2-7; D may be TRBD1 (6 bases). Germline V gene sequence: CDR1 LNHDA, CDR2 SQIVND (reference sequence). The CDR3 contains 13 residues. CDR3 coding DNA: TGTGCCAGCTCCGGGACAACCTCTGGCCGCAGATTTTTC. Its protein product is CASSGTTSGRRFF.

This clonotype was detected only a few times. The rearrangement uses TRBV12-3 or TRBV12-4 and TRBJ1-4; D gene unclear. The CDR3 consists of 13 residues. The germline V and J ends were trimmed by 2 bases and 12 bases, with 13 bases remaining between them. CDR3 region: CASSLTQLNQLFF. For the CDR3, the DNA is TGTGCCAGCAGTTTAACCCAACTGAATCAACTGTTTTTT.

Concerning this clonotype: At one end the junction does not follow the germline gene, possibly because of a read error. The rearrangement links TRBV6-6 to TRBJ2-4; possibly TRBD2 for D (5 bases). Germline loops: CDR1 MNHNY, CDR2 SVGAGI (reference sequence). The CDR3 is 15 residues long. The CDR3 region has the DNA TGTGCCACCAGTCCCTCTCAGACGAGGGAAAACATTCAGTACTTC. It specifies CATSPSQTRENIQYF.

The chain is built from TRBV5-1 and TRBJ2-1; a weak D match, TRBD2 (6 bases). This CDR3 region has 16 residues. CDR1 is SGHRS, CDR2 YFSETQ, per germline. Trimming took 2 bases from V and 0 from J, leaving 12 bases between them. The DNA of the CDR3 is TGCGCCAGCAGCTTAGTCCAGCGGGTCTCCTACAATGAGCAGTTCTTC. Translation: CASSLVQRVSYNEQFF.